This T cell receptor beta chain appears in the sequencing data of a study of identical twins. The germline V gene encodes CDR1 LNHDA and CDR2 SQIVND (reference sequence). The junction had 7 bases not matched to a gene; V was cut back by 3 bases and J by 8 bases. The CDR3 has 15 amino acids. TCRdb called the 5' RACE reads again in MiXCR, with one record for every CDR3 protein. Of 1.5 million to 2 million distinct CDR3 sequences listed, about 30% are singletons. V and J are TRBV19 and TRBJ2-3; 11 positions match TRBD2. The source of this sequence is a newborn girl in good health. Material: cord blood. Here the CDR3 DNA reads TGTGCCAGTAGTATCCTAGCGGGAGGTCAAGGTACGCAGTATTTT. Encoded protein: CASSILAGGQGTQYF.